The 18 T cell receptor beta chains listed next were all sequenced from one sample in a study of shared clonotypes between healthy human individuals. TCRdb's copy holds only in-frame clones and misses some; the assay was immunoSEQ multiplex PCR. The sample includes over a million clones, about 84% of them seen just once. The sequencing sample was made of memory CD4+ T cells from PBMCs. Stated subset: CD45RA-negative fraction. Receptors originate from a man in his late teens or twenties in good health. Some clones in this sample may be carry-over from other donors' samples.

The chain recombines TRBV27 with TRBJ1-1; TRBD1 matches 7 bases. After removal of 8 bases from V and 10 bases from J, the junction contained 19 bases not matched to a gene. Looked up from germline, CDR1 is MNHEY and CDR2 is SMNVEV (reference sequence). The CDR3 has 15 residues. CDR3 nucleotides: TGTGCCAGCTTCGGTAACCTCCACAGGGGACGGGGAGCTTTCTTT. Translation: CASFGNLHRGRGAFF.

In DNA, the CDR3 is TGTGCCAGCAGCTGGACGGCTAGCGGGAGGGCCTGGGATGAGCAGTTCTTC. It codes for CASSWTASGRAWDEQFF. This chain links TRBV11-2 with TRBJ2-1, with 12 positions matching TRBD2. Germline V lookup: CDR1 SGHAT, CDR2 FQNNGV. Trimming took 4 bases from V and 8 from J; bases not matched to a gene: 12. The CDR3 runs to 17 residues. The variable domain in full, with the rest retrieved from reference TRBV11-2 and TRBJ2-1, is EAGVAQSPRYKIIEKRQSVAFWCNPISGHATLYWYQQILGQGPKLLIQFQNNGVVDDSQLPKDRFSAERLKGVDSTLKIQPAKLEDSAVYLCASSWTASGRAWDEQFFGPGTRLTVL.

In its sample, this clone was seen many times. This CDR3 is also generated by other DNA sequences in the sample. The V and J genes are TRBV27 and TRBJ1-2; no definite D call. The ends were cut back, 0 bases at V and 1 base at J, with 6 bases in the middle. The germline V gene encodes CDR1 MNHEY and CDR2 SMNVEV (reference sequence). The CDR3 has 14 residues. The CDR3 DNA is TGTGCCAGCAGTTTATCAGGGTATAACTATGGCTACACCTTC. It encodes CASSLSGYNYGYTF.

About this clone: Different DNA sequences within this sample yield the same CDR3. This rearrangement joins TRBV9 to TRBJ1-1; D is ambiguous. Germline lookup yields CDR1 SGDLS and CDR2 YYNGEE. Trimming took 0 bases from V and 1 from J, leaving 4 bases between them. The CDR3 consists of 13 residues. The CDR3 nucleotides read TGTGCCAGCAGCGTAGGACCGAACACTGAAGCTTTCTTT. This encodes CASSVGPNTEAFF. Full variable domain (outside the CDR3, taken from reference TRBV9 and TRBJ1-1): DSGVTQTPKHLITATGQRVTLRCSPRSGDLSVYWYQQSLDQGLQFLIQYYNGEERAKGNILERFSAQQFPDLHSELNLSSLELGDSALYFCASSVGPNTEAFFGQGTRLTVV.

Only a few counts were recorded for this clone. The gene calls are TRBV27 and TRBJ2-5; D tentatively fits TRBD1 or TRBD2 (5 bases each). The germline gives CDR1 MNHEY, CDR2 SMNVEV (reference sequence). CDR3 length: 13 amino acids. Trimming shortened V by 3 bases and J by 5 bases, and 10 bases separated the two germline ends. This CDR3 reads CASSFGARETQYF. The CDR3 DNA follows: TGTGCCAGCAGTTTCGGGGCGAGGGAGACCCAGTACTTC.

The CDR3 DNA is TGTGCCAGCAGCTTAGGGGAGCCGGGCTACACCTTC. It translates to CASSLGEPGYTF. The chain uses TRBV7-9 and TRBJ1-2; D uncertain. Deletions cut 1 base from V and 8 bases from J, with 8 bases between. The CDR3 is 12 amino acids. Germline assignment: CDR1 SEHNR and CDR2 FQNEAQ (reference sequence). Combining the CDR3 with reference TRBV7-9 and TRBJ1-2 gives the whole variable domain DTGVSQNPRHKITKRGQNVTFRCDPISEHNRLYWYRQTLGQGPEFLTYFQNEAQLEKSRLLSDRFSAERPKGSFSTLEIQRTEQGDSAMYLCASSLGEPGYTFGSGTRLTVV.

The chain employs TRBV5-5 and TRBJ2-7; 10 nucleotides agree with TRBD1. The ends lost 4 bases at V and 6 bases at J; junction bases unmatched: 4. Germline V CDR1 and CDR2: SGHKS, YYEKEE (reference sequence). This CDR3 spans 13 amino acids. This CDR3 reads CASSRQGAGEQYF. DNA for the CDR3: TGTGCCAGCAGCCGACAGGGGGCGGGCGAGCAGTACTTC.

The chain links TRBV7-8 to TRBJ1-2; D is uncertain. Trimming left V 5 bases short and J 1 base short, with 11 bases between. Germline V CDR1 and CDR2: SGHVS, FQNEAQ. The CDR3 is made up of 14 amino acids. The CDR3 sequence: CASSPVGNNYGYTF. CDR3 DNA sequence: TGTGCCAGCAGCCCCGTTGGAAATAACTATGGCTACACCTTC.

The chain couples TRBV28 to TRBJ2-3, with D possibly being TRBD2 (6 bases). Germline lookup yields CDR1 MDHEN and CDR2 SYDVKM. The CDR3 contains 16 residues. V lost 4 bases, J lost 0 bases, and 14 bases lay in between. CDR3 DNA sequence: TGTGCCAGCAGTTCCCCCGGGGGTTCGAGCACAGATACGCAGTATTTT. Its protein product is CASSSPGGSSTDTQYF.

The chain has TRBV28 and TRBJ1-5; 7 positions match TRBD1. Germline assignment: CDR1 MDHEN and CDR2 SYDVKM. With 4 bases clipped from V and 3 bases from J, the junction kept 6 bases outside the gene matches. CDR3 length: 15 amino acids. The CDR3 coding sequence is TGTGCCAGCAGTTGGACAGGTGTTAACAATCAGCCCCAGCATTTT. It yields the protein CASSWTGVNNQPQHF. The full variable domain, with the rest looked up from reference TRBV28 and TRBJ1-5, is DVKVTQSSRYLVKRTGEKVFLECVQDMDHENMFWYRQDPGLGLRLIYFSYDVKMKEKGDIPEGYSVSREKKERFSLILESASTNQTSMYLCASSWTGVNNQPQHFGDGTRLSIL.

V is TRBV9 and J is TRBJ2-2, with D unclear. CDR3 length equals 15 residues. CDR1 and CDR2 from the germline V gene are SGDLS and YYNGEE. Trimming took 5 bases from V and 2 from J, leaving 13 bases between them. In DNA, the CDR3 is TGTGCCAGCAGGAAAGGACGGATAAACACCGGGGAGCTGTTTTTT. This encodes CASRKGRINTGELFF. The whole variable domain, filled in from reference TRBV9 and TRBJ2-2, reads DSGVTQTPKHLITATGQRVTLRCSPRSGDLSVYWYQQSLDQGLQFLIQYYNGEERAKGNILERFSAQQFPDLHSELNLSSLELGDSALYFCASRKGRINTGELFFGEGSRLTVL.

J is TRBJ2-1 and V is TRBV7-8; D is perhaps TRBD1 (6 bases). This CDR3 has 16 amino acids. The V end lost 0 bases, the J end lost 6 bases, and 15 bases lay between the germline ends. Germline lookup yields CDR1 SGHVS and CDR2 FQNEAQ. The CDR3 region has the DNA TGTGCCAGCAGCTTAGCGCGATTTATAGGGGGCAATGAGCAGTTCTTC. Translated, it gives CASSLARFIGGNEQFF.

The V and J genes are TRBV19 and TRBJ2-4, with D possibly TRBD2 on 6 matching bases. Trimming cost V 6 bases and J 4 bases, with 13 bases left between them. Germline assignment: CDR1 LNHDA and CDR2 SQIVND (reference sequence). The CDR3 sequence is 14 residues long. The CDR3 DNA reads as TGTGCCAGTAGGGAGGGGTTCGTTAAAAACATTCAGTACTTC. Its translation: CASREGFVKNIQYF.

As to this clone: This clone may be a read error of a much larger clone one base away. V usage is TRBV5-1 and J usage is TRBJ2-7; D is unclear. There are 12 residues in the CDR3. V was shortened by 4 bases and J by 1 base, with 6 bases between the two germline ends. Germline CDR1 is SGHRS and CDR2 is YFSETQ. The CDR3 sequence: CASSQQSYEQYF. CDR3 coding DNA: TGCGCCAGCAGCCAACAGTCCTACGAGCAGTACTTC. Full variable domain (rest looked up from reference TRBV5-1 and TRBJ2-7): KAGVTQTPRYLIKTRGQQVTLSCSPISGHRSVSWYQQTPGQGLQFLFEYFSETQRNKGNFPGRFSGRQFSNSRSEMNVSTLELGDSALYLCASSQQSYEQYFGPGTRLTVT.

The rearrangement joins TRBV6-1 to TRBJ1-5; D uncertain. The CDR3 has 15 amino acids. Between the trimmed V and J ends, which lost 2 bases and 0 bases, there was a span of 8 bases. Germline lookup yields CDR1 MNHNS and CDR2 SASEGT. CDR3 in DNA: TGTGCCAGCAGTGAACAGGTCCCTAGCAATCAGCCCCAGCATTTT. It codes for CASSEQVPSNQPQHF.

In its sample, this clone was seen a few times. The J gene is TRBJ1-4, the V gene TRBV27, with D unresolved. The CDR3 is 14 residues long. Looked up from germline, CDR1 is MNHEY and CDR2 is SMNVEV (reference sequence). V lost 0 bases to trimming and J lost 10 bases, with 12 bases between them. The CDR3 DNA follows: TGTGCCAGCAGTTTATCTCGGGATCTGGGAAAACTGTTTTTT. Translating it yields CASSLSRDLGKLFF.

The J gene is TRBJ2-5, the V gene TRBV11-3; D may be TRBD1 (6 bases). The CDR3 has 12 residues. The germline V and J ends were trimmed by 5 bases and 4 bases, with 8 bases remaining between them. Germline loops: CDR1 SGHNT, CDR2 YENEEA. The CDR3 spells CASSQGPETQYF. The CDR3 DNA sequence: TGTGCCAGCAGCCAGGGGCCAGAGACCCAGTACTTC.

This clone came up a few times. The chain is built from TRBV6-6 and TRBJ2-5; unclear D gene. Germline assignment: CDR1 MNHNY and CDR2 SVGAGI (reference sequence). The CDR3 loop spans 11 amino acids. Trimming removed 2 bases at V and 5 bases at J, with 3 bases between. CDR3 in amino acids: CASSYEETQYF. The CDR3 nucleotides are TGTGCCAGCAGTTACGAGGAGACCCAGTACTTC.